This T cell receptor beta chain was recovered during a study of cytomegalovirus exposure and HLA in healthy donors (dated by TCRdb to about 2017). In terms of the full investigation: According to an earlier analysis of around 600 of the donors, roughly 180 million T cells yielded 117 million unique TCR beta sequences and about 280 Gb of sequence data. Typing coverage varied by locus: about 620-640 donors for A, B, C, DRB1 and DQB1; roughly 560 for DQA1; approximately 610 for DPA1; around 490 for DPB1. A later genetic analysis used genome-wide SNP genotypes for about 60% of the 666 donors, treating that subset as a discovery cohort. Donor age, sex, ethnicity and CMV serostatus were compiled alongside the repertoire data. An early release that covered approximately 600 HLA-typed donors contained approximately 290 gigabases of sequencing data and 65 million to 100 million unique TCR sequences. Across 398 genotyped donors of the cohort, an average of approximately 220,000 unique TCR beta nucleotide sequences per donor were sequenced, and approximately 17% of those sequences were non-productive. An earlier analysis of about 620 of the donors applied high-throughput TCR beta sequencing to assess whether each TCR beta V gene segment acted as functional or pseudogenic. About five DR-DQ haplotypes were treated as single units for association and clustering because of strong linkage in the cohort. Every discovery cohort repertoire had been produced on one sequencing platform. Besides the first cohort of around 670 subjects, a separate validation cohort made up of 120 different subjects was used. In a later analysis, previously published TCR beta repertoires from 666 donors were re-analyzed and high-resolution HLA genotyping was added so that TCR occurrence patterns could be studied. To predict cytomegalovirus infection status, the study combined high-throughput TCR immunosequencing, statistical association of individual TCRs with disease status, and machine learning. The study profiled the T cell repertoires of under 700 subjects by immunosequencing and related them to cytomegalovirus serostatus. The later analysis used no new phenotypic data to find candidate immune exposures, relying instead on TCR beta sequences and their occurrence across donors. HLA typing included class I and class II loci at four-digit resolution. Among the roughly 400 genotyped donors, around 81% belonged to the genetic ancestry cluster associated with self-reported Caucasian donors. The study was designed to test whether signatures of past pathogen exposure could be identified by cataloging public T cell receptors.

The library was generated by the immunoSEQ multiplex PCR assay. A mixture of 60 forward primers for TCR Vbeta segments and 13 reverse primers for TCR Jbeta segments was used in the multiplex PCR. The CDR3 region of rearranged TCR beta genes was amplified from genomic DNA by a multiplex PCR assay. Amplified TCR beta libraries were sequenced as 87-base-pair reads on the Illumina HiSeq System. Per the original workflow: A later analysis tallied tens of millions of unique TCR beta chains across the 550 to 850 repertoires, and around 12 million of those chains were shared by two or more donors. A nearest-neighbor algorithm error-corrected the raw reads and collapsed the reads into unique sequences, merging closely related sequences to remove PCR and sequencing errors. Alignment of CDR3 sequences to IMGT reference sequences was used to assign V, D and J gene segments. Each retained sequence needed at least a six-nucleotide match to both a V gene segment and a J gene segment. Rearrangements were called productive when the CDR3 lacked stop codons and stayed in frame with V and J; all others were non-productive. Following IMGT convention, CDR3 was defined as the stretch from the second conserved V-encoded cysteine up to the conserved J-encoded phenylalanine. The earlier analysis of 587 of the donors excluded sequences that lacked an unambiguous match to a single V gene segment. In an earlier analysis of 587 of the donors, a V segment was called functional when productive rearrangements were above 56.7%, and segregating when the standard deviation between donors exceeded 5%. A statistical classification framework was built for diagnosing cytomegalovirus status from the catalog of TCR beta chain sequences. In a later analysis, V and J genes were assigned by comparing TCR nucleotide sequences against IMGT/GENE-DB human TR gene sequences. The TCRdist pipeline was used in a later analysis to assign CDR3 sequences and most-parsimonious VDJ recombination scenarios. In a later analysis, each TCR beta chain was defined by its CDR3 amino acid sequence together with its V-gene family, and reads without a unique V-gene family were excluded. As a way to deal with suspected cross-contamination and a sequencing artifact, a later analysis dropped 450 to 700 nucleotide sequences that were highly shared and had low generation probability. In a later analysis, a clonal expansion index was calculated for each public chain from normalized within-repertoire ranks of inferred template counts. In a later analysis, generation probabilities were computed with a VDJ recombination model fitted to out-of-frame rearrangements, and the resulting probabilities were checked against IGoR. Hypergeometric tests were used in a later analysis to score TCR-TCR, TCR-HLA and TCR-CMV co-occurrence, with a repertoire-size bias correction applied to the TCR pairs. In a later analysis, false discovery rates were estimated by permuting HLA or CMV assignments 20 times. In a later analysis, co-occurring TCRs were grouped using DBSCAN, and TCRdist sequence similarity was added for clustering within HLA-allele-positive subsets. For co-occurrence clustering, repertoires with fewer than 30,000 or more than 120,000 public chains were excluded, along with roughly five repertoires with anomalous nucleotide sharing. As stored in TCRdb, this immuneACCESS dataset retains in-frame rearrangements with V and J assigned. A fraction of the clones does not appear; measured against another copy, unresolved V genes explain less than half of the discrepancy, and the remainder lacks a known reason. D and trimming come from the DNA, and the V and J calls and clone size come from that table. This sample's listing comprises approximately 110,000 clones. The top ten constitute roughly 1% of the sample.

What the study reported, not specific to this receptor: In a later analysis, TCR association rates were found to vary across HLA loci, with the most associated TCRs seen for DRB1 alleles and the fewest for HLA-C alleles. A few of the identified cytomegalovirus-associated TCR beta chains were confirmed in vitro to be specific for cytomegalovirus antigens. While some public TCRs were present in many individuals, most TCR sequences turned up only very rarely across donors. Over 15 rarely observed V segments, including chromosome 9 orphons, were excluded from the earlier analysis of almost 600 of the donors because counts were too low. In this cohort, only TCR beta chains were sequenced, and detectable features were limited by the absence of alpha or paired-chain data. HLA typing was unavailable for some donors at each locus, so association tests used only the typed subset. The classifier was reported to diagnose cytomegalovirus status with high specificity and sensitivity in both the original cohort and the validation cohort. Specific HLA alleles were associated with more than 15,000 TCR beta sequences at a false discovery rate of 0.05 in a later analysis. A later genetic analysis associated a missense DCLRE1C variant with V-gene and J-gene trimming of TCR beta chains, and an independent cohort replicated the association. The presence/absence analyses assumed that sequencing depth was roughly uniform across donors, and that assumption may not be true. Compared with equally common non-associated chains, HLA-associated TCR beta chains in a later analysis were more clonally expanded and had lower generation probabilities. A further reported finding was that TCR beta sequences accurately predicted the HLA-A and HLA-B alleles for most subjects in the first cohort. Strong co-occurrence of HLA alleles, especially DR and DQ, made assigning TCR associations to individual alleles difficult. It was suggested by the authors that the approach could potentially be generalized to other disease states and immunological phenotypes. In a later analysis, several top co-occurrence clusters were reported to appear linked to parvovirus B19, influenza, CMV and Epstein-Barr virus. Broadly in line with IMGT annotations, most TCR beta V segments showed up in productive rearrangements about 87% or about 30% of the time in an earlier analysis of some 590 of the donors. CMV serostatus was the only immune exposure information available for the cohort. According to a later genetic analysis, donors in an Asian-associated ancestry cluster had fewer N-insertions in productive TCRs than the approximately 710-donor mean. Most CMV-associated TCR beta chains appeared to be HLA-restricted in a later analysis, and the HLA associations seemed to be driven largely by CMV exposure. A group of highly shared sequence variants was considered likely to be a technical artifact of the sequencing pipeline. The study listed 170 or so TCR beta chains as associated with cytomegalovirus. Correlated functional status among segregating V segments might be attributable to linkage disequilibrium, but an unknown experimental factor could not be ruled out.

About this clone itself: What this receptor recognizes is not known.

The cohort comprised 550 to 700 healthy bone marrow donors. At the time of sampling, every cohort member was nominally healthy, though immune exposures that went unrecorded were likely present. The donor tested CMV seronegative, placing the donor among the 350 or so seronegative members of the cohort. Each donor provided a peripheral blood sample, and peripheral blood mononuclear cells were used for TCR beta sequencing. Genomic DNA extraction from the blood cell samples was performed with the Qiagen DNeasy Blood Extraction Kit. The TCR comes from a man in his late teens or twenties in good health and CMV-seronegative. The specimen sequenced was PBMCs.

CDR3 sequence: CASSLTGTGAFWPQHF. The DNA is as follows: TGTGCCAGCAGCCTAACCGGGACAGGAGCGTTTTGGCCCCAGCATTTT. Recombination joined TRBV7-2 with TRBJ1-5; 8 bases in between match TRBD1. The germline V gene specifies SGHTA as CDR1 and FQGNSA as CDR2. V is trimmed back by 5 bases and J by 9 bases, and the junction contains 15 bases that no gene match accounts for. The CDR3 has 16 amino acids, counting the end cysteine and phenylalanine. The CDR3 DNA has 48 bases and is translated from base 1.